This TCR beta chain was sequenced in a study of T cell responses to AZD1222 COVID-19 vaccine. Whole-study results and caveats: Nearly half of spike-specific TCRs reportedly target unmutated variant regions. None of the repertoires were sampled until the peak T cell response had passed. It should be noted that donors were predominantly white British and more often female, and clonal diversity was possibly underestimated. Spike-wide coverage was observed for vaccine-associated CD4 TCRs, with dominant responses at 160-218 and 743-854.

Trimming removed 0 bases at V and 6 bases at J, with 13 bases between. The germline V gene has CDR1 SGHRS and CDR2 YFSETQ. The CDR3 sequence is 16 residues long. As concerns this clone: The antigen remains unidentified.

Assay used: immunoSEQ multiplex PCR; TCRdb lists only in-frame clones, some missing. The sample records over 45,000 clones, more than 60% being singletons. Sample: peripheral blood, taken on day 0 of AZD1222 vaccination. The chain uses TRBV5-1 and TRBJ1-6, with D unclear. The origin of this receptor is an adult in good health. CDR3 in DNA: TGCGCCAGCAGCTTGGCCCCGGACCCACGTAATTCACCCCTCCACTTT. It yields the protein CASSLAPDPRNSPLHF.